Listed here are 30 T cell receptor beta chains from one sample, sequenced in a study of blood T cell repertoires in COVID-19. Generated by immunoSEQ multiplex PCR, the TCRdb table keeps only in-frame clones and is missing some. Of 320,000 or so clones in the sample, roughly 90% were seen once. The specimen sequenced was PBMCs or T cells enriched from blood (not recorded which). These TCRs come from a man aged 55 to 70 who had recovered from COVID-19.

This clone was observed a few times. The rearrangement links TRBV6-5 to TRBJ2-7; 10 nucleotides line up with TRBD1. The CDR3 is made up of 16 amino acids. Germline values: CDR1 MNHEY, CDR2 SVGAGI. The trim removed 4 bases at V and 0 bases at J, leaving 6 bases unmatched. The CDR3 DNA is TGTGCCAGCAGTTGGGACAGGGGAGCCCCCTCCTACGAGCAGTACTTC. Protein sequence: CASSWDRGAPSYEQYF.

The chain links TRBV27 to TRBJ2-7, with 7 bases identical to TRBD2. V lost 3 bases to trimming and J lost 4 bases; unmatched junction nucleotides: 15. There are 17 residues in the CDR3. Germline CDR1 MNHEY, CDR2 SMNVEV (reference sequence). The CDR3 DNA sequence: TGTGCCAGCAGTTTTTGGGGGGGGTCCCTCCCCCAATACGAGCAGTACTTC. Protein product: CASSFWGGSLPQYEQYF.

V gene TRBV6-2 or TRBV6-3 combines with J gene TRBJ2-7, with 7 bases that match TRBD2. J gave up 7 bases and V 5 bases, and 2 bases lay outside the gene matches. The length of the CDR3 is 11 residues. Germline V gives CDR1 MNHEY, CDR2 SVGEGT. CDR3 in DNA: TGTGCCAGCAGTCGCGGGGGAGAGCAGTACTTC. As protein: CASSRGGEQYF.

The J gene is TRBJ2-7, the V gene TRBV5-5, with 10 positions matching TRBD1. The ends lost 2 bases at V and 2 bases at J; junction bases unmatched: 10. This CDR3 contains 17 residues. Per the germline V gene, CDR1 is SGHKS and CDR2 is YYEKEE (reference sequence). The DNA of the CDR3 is TGTGCCAGCAGCTTCGGAAGGGACAGGGGAAGGACCTACGAGCAGTACTTC. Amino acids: CASSFGRDRGRTYEQYF.

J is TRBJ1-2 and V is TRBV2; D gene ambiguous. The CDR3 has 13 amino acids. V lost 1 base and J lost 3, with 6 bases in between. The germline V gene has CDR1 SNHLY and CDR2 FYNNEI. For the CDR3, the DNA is TGTGCCAGCAGTGAAGTTAGCTACTATGGCTACACCTTC. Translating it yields CASSEVSYYGYTF.

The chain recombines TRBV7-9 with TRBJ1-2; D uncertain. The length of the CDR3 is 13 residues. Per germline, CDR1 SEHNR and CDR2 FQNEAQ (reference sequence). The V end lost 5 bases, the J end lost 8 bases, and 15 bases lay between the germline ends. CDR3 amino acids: CASSPAAARGYTF. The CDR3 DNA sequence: TGTGCCAGCAGCCCAGCGGCAGCCCGGGGCTACACCTTC.

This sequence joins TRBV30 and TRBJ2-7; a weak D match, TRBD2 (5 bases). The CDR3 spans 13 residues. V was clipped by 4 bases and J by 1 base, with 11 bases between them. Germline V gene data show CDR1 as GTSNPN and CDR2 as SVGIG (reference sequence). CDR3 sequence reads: CAWTSGLSYEQYF. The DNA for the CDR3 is TGTGCCTGGACTTCCGGACTTTCCTACGAGCAGTACTTC.

The DNA for the CDR3 is TGTGCCAGCAGCCACGCCGCGCGGGCGGACACTGAAGCTTTCTTT. Protein sequence: CASSHAARADTEAFF. The chain joins TRBV14 to TRBJ1-1; D not certain. Deletions cut 3 bases from V and 3 bases from J, with 14 bases between. This CDR3 region has 15 residues. Germline assignment: CDR1 SGHDN and CDR2 FVKESK.

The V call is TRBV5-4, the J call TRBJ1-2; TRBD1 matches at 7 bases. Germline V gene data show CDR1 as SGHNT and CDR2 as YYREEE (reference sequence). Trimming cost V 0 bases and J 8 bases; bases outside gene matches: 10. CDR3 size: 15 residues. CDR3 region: CASSLDPTGLEGYTF. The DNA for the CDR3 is TGTGCCAGCAGCTTGGACCCGACAGGGCTGGAGGGCTACACCTTC.

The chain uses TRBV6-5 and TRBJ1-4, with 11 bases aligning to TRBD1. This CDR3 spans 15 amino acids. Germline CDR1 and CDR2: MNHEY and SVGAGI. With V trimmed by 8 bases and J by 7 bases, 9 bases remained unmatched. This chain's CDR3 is CASRSVGTGGEKLFF. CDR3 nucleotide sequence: TGTGCCAGCCGCTCGGTAGGGACAGGGGGTGAAAAACTGTTTTTT.

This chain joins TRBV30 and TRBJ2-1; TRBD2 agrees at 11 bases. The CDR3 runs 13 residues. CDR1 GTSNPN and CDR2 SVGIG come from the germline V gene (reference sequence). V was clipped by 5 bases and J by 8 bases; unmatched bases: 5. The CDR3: CAWCSGRADEQFF. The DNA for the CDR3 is TGTGCCTGGTGTAGCGGGAGGGCCGATGAGCAGTTCTTC.

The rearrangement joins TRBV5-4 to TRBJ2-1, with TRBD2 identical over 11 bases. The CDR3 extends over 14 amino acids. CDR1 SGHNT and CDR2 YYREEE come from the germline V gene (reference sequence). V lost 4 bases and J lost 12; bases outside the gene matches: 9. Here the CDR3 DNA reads TGTGCCAGCAGCCATGGGACTAGCGGAGGGGGGCAGTTCTTC. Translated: CASSHGTSGGGQFF.

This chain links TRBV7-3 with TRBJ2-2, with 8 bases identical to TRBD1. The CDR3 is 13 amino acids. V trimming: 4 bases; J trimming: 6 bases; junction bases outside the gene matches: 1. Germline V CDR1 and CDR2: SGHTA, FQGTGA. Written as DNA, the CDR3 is TGTGCCAGCAGCTCGACAGGGGCCGGGGAGCTGTTTTTT. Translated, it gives CASSSTGAGELFF.

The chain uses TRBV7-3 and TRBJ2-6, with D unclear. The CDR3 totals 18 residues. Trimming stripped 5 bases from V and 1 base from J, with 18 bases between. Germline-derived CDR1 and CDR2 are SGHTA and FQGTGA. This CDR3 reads CASSRPSLTRSGANVLTF. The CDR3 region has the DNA TGTGCCAGCAGCCGCCCGAGCCTTACCCGTTCTGGGGCCAACGTCCTGACTTTC.

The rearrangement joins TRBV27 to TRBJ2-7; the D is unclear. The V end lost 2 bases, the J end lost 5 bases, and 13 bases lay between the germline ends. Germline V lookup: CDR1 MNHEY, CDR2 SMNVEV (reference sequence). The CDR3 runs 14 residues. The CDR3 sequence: CASSLHSARNEQYF. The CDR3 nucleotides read TGTGCCAGCAGTTTACACAGTGCGCGAAACGAGCAGTACTTC.

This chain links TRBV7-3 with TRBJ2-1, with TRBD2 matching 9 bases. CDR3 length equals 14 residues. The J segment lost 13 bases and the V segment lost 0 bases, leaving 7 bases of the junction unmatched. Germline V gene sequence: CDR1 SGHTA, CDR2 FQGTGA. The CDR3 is CASSLTGSGRHQFF. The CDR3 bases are TGTGCCAGCAGCTTAACGGGAAGCGGGAGGCACCAGTTCTTC.

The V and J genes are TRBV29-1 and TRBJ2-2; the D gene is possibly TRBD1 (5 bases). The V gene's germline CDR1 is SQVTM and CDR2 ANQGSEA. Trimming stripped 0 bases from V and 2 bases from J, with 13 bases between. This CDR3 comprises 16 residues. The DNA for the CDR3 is TGCAGCGTTGAAGATCCCAGGGCGTCTAACACCGGGGAGCTGTTTTTT. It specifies CSVEDPRASNTGELFF.

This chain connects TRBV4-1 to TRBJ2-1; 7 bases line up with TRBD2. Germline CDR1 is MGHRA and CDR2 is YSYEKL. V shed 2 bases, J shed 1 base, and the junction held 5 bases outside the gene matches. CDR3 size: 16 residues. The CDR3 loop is CASSQRDYQSYNEQFF. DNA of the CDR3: TGCGCCAGCAGCCAAAGGGACTATCAGTCCTACAATGAGCAGTTCTTC.

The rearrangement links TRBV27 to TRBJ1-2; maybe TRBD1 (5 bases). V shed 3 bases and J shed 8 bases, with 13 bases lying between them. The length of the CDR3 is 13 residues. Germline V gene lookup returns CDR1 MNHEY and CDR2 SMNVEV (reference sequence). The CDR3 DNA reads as TGTGCCAGCAGTTTCGACAGCAACGGGGGCTACACCTTC. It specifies CASSFDSNGGYTF.

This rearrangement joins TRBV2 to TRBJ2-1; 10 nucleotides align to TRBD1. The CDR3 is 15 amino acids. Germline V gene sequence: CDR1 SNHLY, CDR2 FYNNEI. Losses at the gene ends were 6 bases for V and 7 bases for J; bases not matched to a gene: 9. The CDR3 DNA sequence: TGTGCCAGCAGGTACGGGGGACAGGGGTGGAATGAGCAGTTCTTC. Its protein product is CASRYGGQGWNEQFF.

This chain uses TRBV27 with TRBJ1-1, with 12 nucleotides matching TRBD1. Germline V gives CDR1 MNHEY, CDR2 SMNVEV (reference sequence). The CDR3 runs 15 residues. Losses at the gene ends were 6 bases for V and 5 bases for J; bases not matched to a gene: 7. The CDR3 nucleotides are TGTGCCAGCAGCCGGGACAGGGGGCGCGGGACTGAAGCTTTCTTT. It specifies CASSRDRGRGTEAFF.

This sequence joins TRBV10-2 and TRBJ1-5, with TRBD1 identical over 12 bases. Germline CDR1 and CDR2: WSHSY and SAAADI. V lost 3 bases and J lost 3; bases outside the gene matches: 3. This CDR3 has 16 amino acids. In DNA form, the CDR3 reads TGCGCCAGCAGTGATGGGACAGGGGGCATCAATCAGCCCCAGCATTTT. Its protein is CASSDGTGGINQPQHF.

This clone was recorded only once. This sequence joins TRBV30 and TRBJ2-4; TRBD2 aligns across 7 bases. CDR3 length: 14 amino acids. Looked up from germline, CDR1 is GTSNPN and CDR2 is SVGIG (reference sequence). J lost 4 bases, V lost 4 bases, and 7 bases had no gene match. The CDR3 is CAWKFGGVKNIQYF. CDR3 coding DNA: TGTGCCTGGAAATTTGGGGGGGTGAAAAACATTCAGTACTTC.

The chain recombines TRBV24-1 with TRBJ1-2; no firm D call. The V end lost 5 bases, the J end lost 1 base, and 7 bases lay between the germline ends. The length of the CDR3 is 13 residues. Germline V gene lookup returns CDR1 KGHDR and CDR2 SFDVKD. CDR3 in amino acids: CATSGQVNYGYTF. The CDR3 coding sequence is TGTGCCACCAGTGGTCAGGTTAACTATGGCTACACCTTC.

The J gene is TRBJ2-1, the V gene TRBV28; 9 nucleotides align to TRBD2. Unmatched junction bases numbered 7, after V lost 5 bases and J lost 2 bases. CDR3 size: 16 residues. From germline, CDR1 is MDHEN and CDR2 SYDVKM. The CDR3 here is CASSIRAGGAYNEQFF. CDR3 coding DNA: TGTGCCAGCAGTATACGGGCGGGAGGGGCCTACAATGAGCAGTTCTTC.

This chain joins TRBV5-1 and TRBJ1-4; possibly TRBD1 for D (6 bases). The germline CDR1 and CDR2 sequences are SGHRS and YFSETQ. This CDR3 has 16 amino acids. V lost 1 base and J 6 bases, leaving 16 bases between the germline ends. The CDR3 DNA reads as TGCGCCAGCAGCTTGAATGGCGGGGGGGCGCATGAAAAACTGTTTTTT. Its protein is CASSLNGGGAHEKLFF. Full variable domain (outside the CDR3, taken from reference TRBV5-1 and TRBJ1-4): KAGVTQTPRYLIKTRGQQVTLSCSPISGHRSVSWYQQTPGQGLQFLFEYFSETQRNKGNFPGRFSGRQFSNSRSEMNVSTLELGDSALYLCASSLNGGGAHEKLFFGSGTQLSVL.

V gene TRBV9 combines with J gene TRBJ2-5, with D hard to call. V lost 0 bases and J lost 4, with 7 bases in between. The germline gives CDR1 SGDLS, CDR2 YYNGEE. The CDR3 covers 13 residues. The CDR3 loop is CASSVGSLETQYF. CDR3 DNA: TGTGCCAGCAGCGTAGGGAGCCTAGAGACCCAGTACTTC.

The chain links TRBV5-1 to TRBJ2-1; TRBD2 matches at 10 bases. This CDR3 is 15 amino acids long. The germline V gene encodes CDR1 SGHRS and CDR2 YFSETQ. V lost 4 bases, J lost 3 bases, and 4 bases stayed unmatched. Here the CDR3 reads CASSGSGRDYNEQFF. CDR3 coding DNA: TGCGCCAGCAGCGGGAGCGGGAGGGACTACAATGAGCAGTTCTTC.

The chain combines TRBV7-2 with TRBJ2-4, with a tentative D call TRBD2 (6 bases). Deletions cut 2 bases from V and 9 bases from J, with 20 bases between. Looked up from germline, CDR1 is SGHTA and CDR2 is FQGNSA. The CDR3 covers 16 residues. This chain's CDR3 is CASSLRIAVDRGIQYF. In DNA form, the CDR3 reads TGTGCCAGCAGCTTAAGGATAGCGGTAGACCGGGGCATTCAGTACTTC.

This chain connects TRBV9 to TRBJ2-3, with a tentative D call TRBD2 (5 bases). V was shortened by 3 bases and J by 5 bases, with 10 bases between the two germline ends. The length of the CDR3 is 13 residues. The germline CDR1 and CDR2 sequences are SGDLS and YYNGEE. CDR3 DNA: TGTGCCAGCAGCGCCGGACTGAGAGATACGCAGTATTTT. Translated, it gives CASSAGLRDTQYF. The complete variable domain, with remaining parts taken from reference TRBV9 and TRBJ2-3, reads DSGVTQTPKHLITATGQRVTLRCSPRSGDLSVYWYQQSLDQGLQFLIQYYNGEERAKGNILERFSAQQFPDLHSELNLSSLELGDSALYFCASSAGLRDTQYFGPGTRLTVL.